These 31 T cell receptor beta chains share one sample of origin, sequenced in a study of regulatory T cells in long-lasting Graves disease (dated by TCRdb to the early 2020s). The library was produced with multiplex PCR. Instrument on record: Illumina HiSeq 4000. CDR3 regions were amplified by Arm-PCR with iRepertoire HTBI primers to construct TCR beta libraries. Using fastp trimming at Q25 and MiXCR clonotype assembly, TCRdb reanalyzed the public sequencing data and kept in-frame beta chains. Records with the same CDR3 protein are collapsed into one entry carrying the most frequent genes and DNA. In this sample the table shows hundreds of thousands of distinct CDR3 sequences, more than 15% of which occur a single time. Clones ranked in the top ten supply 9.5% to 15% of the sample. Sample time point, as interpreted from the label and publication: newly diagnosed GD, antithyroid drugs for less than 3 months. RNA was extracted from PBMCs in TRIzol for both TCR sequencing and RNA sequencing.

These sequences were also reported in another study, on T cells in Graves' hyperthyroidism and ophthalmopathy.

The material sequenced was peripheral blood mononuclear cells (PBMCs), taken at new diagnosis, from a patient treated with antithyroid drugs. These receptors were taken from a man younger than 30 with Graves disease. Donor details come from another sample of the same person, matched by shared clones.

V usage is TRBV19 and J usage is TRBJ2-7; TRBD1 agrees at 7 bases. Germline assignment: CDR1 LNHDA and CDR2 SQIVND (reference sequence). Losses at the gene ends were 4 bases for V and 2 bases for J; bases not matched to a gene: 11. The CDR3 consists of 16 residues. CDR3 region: CASSKYGTVATYEQYF. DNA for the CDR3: TGTGCCAGTAGTAAATACGGGACAGTAGCTACCTACGAGCAGTACTTC.

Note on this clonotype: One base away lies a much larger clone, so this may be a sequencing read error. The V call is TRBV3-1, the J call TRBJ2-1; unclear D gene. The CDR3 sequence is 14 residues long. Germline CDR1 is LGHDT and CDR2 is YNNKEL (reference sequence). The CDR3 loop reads CASTQDSRSSEQFF. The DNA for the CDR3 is TGTGCCAGCACCCAAGATTCAAGAAGCAGTGAGCAGTTCTTC.

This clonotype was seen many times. CDR3 coding DNA: TGTGCCAGCAGCTTCCTATCCGGCATAGCCCAAGAGACCCAGTACTTC. Protein: CASSFLSGIAQETQYF. The chain joins TRBV5-6 to TRBJ2-5; no firm D call. This CDR3 is built from 16 residues. V shed 2 bases and J shed 1 base, with 15 bases lying between them. The V gene's germline CDR1 is SGHDT and CDR2 YYEEEE.

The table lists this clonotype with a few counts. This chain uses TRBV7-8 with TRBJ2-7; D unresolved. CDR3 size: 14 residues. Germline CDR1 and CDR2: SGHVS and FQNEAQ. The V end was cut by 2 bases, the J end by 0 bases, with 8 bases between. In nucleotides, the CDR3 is TGTGCCAGCAGCTTACAAGTGTTCTCCTACGAGCAGTACTTC. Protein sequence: CASSLQVFSYEQYF. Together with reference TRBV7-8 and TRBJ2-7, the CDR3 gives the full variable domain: GAGVSQSPRYKVAKRGQDVALRCDPISGHVSLFWYQQALGQGPEFLTYFQNEAQLDKSGLPSDRFFAERPEGSVSTLKIQRTQQEDSAVYLCASSLQVFSYEQYFGPGTRLTVT.

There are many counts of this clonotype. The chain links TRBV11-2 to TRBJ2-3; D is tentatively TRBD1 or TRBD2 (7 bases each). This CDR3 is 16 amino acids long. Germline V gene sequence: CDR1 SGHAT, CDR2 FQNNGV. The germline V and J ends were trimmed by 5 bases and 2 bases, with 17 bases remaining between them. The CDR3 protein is CASSRGAGTVTDTQYF. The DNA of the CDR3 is TGTGCCAGCAGCCGGGGGGCAGGGACAGTCACAGATACGCAGTATTTT.

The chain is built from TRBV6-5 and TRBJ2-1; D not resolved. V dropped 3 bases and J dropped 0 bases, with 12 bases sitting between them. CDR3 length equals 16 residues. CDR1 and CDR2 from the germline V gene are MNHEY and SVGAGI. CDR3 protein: CASSYKGRSSYNEQFF. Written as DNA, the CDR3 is TGTGCCAGCAGTTATAAAGGCCGGAGCTCCTACAATGAGCAGTTCTTC.

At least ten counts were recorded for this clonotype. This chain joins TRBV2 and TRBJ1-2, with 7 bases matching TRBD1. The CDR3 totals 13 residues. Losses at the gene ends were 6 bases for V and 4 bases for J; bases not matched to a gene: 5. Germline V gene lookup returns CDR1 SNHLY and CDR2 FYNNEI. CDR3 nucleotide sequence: TGTGCCAGCAGAATAACAGGGGTCTATGGCTACACCTTC. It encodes CASRITGVYGYTF.

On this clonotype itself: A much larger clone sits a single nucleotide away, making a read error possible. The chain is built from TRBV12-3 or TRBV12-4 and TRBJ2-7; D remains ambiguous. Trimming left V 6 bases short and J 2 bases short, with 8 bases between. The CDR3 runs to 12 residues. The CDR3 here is CASRTDAYEQYF. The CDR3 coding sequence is TGTGCCAGCAGGACGGATGCCTACGAGCAGTACTTC.

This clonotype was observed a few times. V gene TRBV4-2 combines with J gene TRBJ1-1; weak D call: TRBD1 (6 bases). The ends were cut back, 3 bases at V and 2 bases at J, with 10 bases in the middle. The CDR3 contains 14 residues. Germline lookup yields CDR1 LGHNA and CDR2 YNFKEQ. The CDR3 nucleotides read TGTGCCAGCAGCCAGAGGGACATCAACACTGAAGCTTTCTTT. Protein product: CASSQRDINTEAFF.

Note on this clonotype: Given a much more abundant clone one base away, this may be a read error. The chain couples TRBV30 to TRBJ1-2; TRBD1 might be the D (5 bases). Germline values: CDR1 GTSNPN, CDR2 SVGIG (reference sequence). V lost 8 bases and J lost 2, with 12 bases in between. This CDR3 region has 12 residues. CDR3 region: CARGTVNYGYTF. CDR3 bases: TGTGCCCGGGGGACGGTAAACTATGGCTACACCTTC.

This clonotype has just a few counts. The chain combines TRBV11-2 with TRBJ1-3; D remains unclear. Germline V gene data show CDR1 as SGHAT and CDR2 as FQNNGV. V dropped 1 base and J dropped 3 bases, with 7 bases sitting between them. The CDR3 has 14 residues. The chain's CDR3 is CASSLVANGNTIYF. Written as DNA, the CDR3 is TGTGCCAGCAGCTTAGTGGCGAATGGAAACACCATATATTTT. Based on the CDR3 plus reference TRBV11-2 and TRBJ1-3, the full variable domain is EAGVAQSPRYKIIEKRQSVAFWCNPISGHATLYWYQQILGQGPKLLIQFQNNGVVDDSQLPKDRFSAERLKGVDSTLKIQPAKLEDSAVYLCASSLVANGNTIYFGEGSWLTVV.

CDR3 in DNA: TGTGCCAGCAGCTTAGCCACCGGGGGCACAGATACGCAGTATTTT. Translation: CASSLATGGTDTQYF. The rearrangement joins TRBV7-2 to TRBJ2-3, with a tentative D call TRBD2 (5 bases). CDR3 length equals 15 residues. Per germline, CDR1 SGHTA and CDR2 FQGNSA. V lost 0 bases to trimming and J lost 1 base, with 8 bases between them.

The CDR3: CSAGRKNTEAFF. CDR3 in DNA: TGCAGTGCTGGACGGAAGAACACTGAAGCTTTCTTT. The V call is TRBV20-1, the J call TRBJ1-1; the D is unclear. Deletions cut 5 bases from V and 1 base from J, with 8 bases between. CDR1 and CDR2 (germline): DFQATT, SNEGSKA (reference sequence). The CDR3 covers 12 residues.

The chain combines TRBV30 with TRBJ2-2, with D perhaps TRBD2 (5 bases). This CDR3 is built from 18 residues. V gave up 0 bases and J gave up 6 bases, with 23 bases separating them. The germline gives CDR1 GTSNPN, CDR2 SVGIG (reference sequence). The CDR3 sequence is CAWSVFSPGTGYAGELFF. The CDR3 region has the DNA TGTGCCTGGAGTGTCTTTTCTCCAGGTACGGGGTACGCCGGGGAGCTGTTTTTT.

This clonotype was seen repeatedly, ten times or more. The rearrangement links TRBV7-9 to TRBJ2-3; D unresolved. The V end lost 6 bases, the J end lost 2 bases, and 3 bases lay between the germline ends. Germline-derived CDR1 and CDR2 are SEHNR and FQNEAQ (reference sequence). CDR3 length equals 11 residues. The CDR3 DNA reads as TGTGCCAGCAGTGACACAGATACGCAGTATTTT. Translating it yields CASSDTDTQYF. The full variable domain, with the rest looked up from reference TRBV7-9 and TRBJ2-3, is DTGVSQNPRHKITKRGQNVTFRCDPISEHNRLYWYRQTLGQGPEFLTYFQNEAQLEKSRLLSDRFSAERPKGSFSTLEIQRTEQGDSAMYLCASSDTDTQYFGPGTRLTVL.

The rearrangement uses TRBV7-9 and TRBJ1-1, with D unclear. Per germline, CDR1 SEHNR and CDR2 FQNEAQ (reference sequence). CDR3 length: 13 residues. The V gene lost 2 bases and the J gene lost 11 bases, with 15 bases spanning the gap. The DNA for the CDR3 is TGTGCCAGCAGCTTATTTTCGGCCCCTAGGGCTTTCTTT. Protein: CASSLFSAPRAFF.

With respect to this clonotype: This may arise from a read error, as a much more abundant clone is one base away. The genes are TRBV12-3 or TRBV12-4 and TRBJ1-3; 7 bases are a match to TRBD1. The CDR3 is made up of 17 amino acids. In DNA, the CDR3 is TGTGCCAGCAGTTTAGCCAGGGGACAGAGCTCTGGAGACACCATATATTTT. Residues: CASSLARGQSSGDTIYF.

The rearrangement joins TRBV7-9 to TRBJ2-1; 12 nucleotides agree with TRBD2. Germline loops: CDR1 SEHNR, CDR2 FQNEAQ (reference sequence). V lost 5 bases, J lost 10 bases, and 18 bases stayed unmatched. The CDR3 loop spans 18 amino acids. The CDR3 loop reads CASSHRLAGGPVPYEQFF. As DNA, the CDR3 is TGTGCCAGCAGCCACCGCCTAGCGGGAGGGCCTGTGCCCTACGAGCAGTTCTTC. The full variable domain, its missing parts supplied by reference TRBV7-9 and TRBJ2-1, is DTGVSQNPRHKITKRGQNVTFRCDPISEHNRLYWYRQTLGQGPEFLTYFQNEAQLEKSRLLSDRFSAERPKGSFSTLEIQRTEQGDSAMYLCASSHRLAGGPVPYEQFFGPGTRLTVL.

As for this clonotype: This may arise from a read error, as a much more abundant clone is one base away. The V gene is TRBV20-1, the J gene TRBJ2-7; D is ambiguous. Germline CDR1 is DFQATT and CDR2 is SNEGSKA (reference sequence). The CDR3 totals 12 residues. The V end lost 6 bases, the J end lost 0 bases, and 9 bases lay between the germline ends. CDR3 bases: TGCAGTGCCCTAGAGAGCTCCTACGAGCAGTACTTC. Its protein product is CSALESSYEQYF.

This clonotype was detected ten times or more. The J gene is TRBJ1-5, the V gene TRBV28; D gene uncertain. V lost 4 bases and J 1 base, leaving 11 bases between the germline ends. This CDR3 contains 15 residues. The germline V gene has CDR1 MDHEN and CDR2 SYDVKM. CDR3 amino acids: CASSSPLGSNQPQHF. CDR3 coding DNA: TGTGCCAGCAGTTCCCCCCTCGGGAGCAATCAGCCCCAGCATTTT. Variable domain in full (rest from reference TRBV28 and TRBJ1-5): DVKVTQSSRYLVKRTGEKVFLECVQDMDHENMFWYRQDPGLGLRLIYFSYDVKMKEKGDIPEGYSVSREKKERFSLILESASTNQTSMYLCASSSPLGSNQPQHFGDGTRLSIL.

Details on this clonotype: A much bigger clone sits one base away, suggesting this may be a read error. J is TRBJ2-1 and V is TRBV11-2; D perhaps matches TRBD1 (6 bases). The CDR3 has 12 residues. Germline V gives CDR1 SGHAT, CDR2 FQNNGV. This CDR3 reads CACSSDRNEQFF. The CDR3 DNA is TGTGCCTGCAGCTCCGACAGGAATGAGCAGTTCTTC.

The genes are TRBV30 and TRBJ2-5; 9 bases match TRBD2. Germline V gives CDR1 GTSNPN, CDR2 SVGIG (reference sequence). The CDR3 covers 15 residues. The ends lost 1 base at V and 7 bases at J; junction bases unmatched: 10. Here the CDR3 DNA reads TGTGCCTGGAGTGGCCGCCTTAGCGGGAGAGTGACCCAGTACTTC. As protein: CAWSGRLSGRVTQYF.

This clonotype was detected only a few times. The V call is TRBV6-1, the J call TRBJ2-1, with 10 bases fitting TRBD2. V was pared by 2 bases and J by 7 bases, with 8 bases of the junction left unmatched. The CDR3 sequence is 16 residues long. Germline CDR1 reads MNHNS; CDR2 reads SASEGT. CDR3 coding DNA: TGTGCCAGCAGTGAACCGGAACTAGCGGGGCAAAATGAGCAGTTCTTC. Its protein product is CASSEPELAGQNEQFF.

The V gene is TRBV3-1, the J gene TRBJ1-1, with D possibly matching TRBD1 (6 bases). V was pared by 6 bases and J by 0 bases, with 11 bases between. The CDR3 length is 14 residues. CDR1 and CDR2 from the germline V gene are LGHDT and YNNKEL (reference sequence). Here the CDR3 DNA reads TGTGCCAGCAGAAGGGGACAAGTGAACACTGAAGCTTTCTTT. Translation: CASRRGQVNTEAFF. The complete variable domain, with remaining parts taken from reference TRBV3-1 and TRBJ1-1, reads DTAVSQTPKYLVTQMGNDKSIKCEQNLGHDTMYWYKQDSKKFLKIMFSYNNKELIINETVPNRFSPKSPDKAHLNLHINSLELGDSAVYFCASRRGQVNTEAFFGQGTRLTVV.

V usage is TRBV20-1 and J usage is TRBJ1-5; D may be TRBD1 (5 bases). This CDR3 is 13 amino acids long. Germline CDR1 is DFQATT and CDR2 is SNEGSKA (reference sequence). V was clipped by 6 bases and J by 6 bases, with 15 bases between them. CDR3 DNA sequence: TGCAGTGCCGCCCGGCAGGGACGTCAGCCCCAGCATTTT. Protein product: CSAARQGRQPQHF.

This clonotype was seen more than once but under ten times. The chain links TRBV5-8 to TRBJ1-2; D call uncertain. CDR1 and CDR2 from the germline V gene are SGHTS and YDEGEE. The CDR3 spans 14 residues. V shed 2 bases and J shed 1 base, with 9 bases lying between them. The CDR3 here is CASSFDGINYGYTF. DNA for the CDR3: TGTGCCAGCAGCTTCGACGGGATTAACTATGGCTACACCTTC.

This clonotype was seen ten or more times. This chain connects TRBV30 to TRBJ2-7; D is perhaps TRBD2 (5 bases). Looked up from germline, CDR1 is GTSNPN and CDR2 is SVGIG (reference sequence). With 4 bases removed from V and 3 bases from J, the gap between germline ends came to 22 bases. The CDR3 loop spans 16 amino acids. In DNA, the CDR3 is TGTGCCTGGACTCCCGGGGATGCAACCTGGGGCTACGAGCAGTACTTC. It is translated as CAWTPGDATWGYEQYF. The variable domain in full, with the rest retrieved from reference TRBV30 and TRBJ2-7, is SQTIHQWPATLVQPVGSPLSLECTVEGTSNPNLYWYRQAAGRGLQLLFYSVGIGQISSEVPQNLSASRPQDRQFILSSKKLLLSDSGFYLCAWTPGDATWGYEQYFGPGTRLTVT.

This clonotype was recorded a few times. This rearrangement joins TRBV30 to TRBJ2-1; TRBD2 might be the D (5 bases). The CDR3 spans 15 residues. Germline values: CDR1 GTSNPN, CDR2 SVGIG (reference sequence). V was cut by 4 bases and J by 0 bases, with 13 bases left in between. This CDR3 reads CAWNGAVSSYNEQFF. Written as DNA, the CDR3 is TGTGCCTGGAACGGAGCGGTGAGCTCCTACAATGAGCAGTTCTTC.

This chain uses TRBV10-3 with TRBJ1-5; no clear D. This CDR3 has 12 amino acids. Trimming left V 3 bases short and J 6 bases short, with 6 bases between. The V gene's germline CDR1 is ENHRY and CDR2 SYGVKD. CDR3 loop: CAISEYGQPQHF. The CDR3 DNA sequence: TGTGCCATCAGTGAATACGGTCAGCCCCAGCATTTT.

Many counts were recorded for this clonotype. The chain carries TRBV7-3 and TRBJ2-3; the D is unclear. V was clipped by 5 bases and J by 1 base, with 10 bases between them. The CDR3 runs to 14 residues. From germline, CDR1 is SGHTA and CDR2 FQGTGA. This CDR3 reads CASSTFGGTDTQYF. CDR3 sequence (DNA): TGTGCCAGCAGCACCTTTGGAGGCACAGATACGCAGTATTTT.

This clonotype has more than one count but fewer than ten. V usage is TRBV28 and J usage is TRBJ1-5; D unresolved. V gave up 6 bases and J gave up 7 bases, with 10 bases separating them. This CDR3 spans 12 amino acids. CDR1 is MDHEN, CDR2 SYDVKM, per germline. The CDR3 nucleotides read TGTGCCAGCAGCTCCAGCCGGCAGCCCCAGCATTTT. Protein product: CASSSSRQPQHF.